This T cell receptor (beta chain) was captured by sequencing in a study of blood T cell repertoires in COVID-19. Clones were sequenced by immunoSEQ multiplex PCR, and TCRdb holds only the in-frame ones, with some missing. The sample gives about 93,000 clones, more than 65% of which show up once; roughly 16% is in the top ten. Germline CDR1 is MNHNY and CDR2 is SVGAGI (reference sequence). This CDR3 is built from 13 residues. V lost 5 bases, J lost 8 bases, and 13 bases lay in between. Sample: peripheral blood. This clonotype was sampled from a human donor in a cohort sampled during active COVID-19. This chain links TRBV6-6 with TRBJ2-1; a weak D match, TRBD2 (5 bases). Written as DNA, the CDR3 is TGTGCCAGCAGTCTTAGAGGGCGGGATGAGCAGTTCTTC. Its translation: CASSLRGRDEQFF.